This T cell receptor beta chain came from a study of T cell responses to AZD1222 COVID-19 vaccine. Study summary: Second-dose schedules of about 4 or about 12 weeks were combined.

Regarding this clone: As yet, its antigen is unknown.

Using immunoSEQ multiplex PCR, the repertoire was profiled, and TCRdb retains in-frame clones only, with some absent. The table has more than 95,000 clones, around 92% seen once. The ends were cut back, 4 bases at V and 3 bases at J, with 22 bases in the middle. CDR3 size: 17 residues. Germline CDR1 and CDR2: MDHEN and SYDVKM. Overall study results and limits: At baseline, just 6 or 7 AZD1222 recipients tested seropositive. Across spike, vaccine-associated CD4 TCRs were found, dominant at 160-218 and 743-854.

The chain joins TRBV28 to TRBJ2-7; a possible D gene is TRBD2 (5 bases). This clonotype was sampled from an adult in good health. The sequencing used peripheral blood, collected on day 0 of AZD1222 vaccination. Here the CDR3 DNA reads TGTGCCAGCAGTTCCAAGGTTCTGGCAGCGGCTAACTACGAGCAGTACTTC. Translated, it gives CASSSKVLAAANYEQYF.